These 19 T cell receptor beta chains originate from one sample sequenced in a study of Graves' ophthalmopathy and Graves' hyperthyroidism. TCR beta CDR3 regions were amplified from RNA transcripts. An opening RT-PCR round employed HTBI primers and preceded a second-round multiplex PCR. TCRdb processed the multiplex PCR reads anew with MiXCR; each CDR3 protein has one entry. The sample includes about 550,000 distinct CDR3 sequences, 39% of them seen just once. Sequenced input: peripheral blood or thyroid tissue (not recorded which). The receptor set was obtained from an adult man with Graves' hyperthyroidism.

Comments on this clonotype: The CDR3 does not end in the conserved phenylalanine or tryptophan, so this is likely a read error. The chain is built from TRBV7-2 and TRBJ2-5, with 8 nucleotides matching TRBD2. J was trimmed by 5 bases and V by 2 bases; bases with no gene match: 10. CDR1 is SGHTA and CDR2 is FQGNSA in the germline V gene. This CDR3 spans 16 amino acids. CDR3 protein: CASSLRDSGTRETQYL. The CDR3 nucleotides read TGTGCCAGCAGCTTACGGGATAGCGGGACGAGGGAGACCCAGTACCTC.

There are a few counts of this clonotype. V and J are TRBV30 and TRBJ1-2, with unresolved D. In germline, CDR1 is GTSNPN, CDR2 SVGIG (reference sequence). V was pared by 4 bases and J by 4 bases, with 10 bases between. The CDR3 runs 12 residues. This chain's CDR3 is CAWIGSTYGYTF. The CDR3 DNA sequence: TGTGCCTGGATCGGTAGCACCTATGGCTACACCTTC.

This rearrangement joins TRBV29-1 to TRBJ2-7, with D maybe TRBD2 (6 bases). The CDR3 is made up of 13 amino acids. The V gene lost 0 bases and the J gene lost 5 bases, with 11 bases spanning the gap. Germline-derived CDR1 and CDR2 are SQVTM and ANQGSEA. In nucleotides, the CDR3 is TGCAGCGTTGAAGAACCTAGCGCCCACGAGCAGTACTTC. The encoded protein is CSVEEPSAHEQYF.

This clonotype was detected many times. The chain combines TRBV20-1 with TRBJ1-5; 8 positions agree with TRBD1. V dropped 2 bases and J dropped 6; count of bases not matched to a gene: 9. The germline CDR1 and CDR2 sequences are DFQATT and SNEGSKA (reference sequence). The CDR3 is 15 amino acids. The CDR3, as DNA: TGCAGTGCTAGAAAGGGGGCAGGGGGCGGTCAGCCCCAGCATTTT. Encoded protein: CSARKGAGGGQPQHF.

The rearrangement uses TRBV7-2 and TRBJ2-7; 9 bases align to TRBD1. The CDR3 is made up of 18 amino acids. The germline gives CDR1 SGHTA, CDR2 FQGNSA. With 6 bases clipped from V and 5 bases from J, the junction kept 20 bases outside the gene matches. The CDR3 sequence: CASRPDDGNRGQSHEQYF. Here the CDR3 DNA reads TGTGCCAGCAGACCAGACGACGGGAACAGGGGGCAAAGTCACGAGCAGTACTTC. Full variable domain (rest looked up from reference TRBV7-2 and TRBJ2-7): GAGVSQSPSNKVTEKGKDVELRCDPISGHTALYWYRQSLGQGLEFLIYFQGNSAPDKSGLPSDRFSAERTGGSVSTLTIQRTQQEDSAVYLCASRPDDGNRGQSHEQYFGPGTRLTVT.

The gene calls are TRBV7-9 and TRBJ2-7; TRBD1 matches 9 bases. CDR1 is SEHNR and CDR2 is FQNEAQ in the germline V gene (reference sequence). The CDR3 has 16 amino acids. Trimming at V came to 6 bases and at J to 2 bases, leaving 11 bases not matched to a gene. CDR3: CASSLSPGQGPYEQYF. DNA of the CDR3: TGTGCCAGCAGTTTAAGTCCGGGACAGGGACCCTACGAGCAGTACTTC.

V and J are TRBV7-9 and TRBJ2-6, with D tentatively TRBD2 (7 bases). The CDR3 extends over 14 amino acids. In germline, CDR1 is SEHNR, CDR2 FQNEAQ (reference sequence). V was clipped by 5 bases and J by 9 bases, with 14 bases between them. The CDR3 spells CASSPNGGRNVLTF. The CDR3 DNA sequence: TGTGCCAGCAGCCCTAACGGGGGGCGCAACGTCCTGACTTTC.

This clonotype was observed a handful of times. This chain joins TRBV20-1 and TRBJ1-2, with D unresolved. This CDR3 has 12 amino acids. Germline CDR1 reads DFQATT; CDR2 reads SNEGSKA (reference sequence). Between the trimmed V and J ends, which lost 0 bases and 6 bases, there was a span of 8 bases. CDR3 DNA: TGCAGTGCTAGAGAAGGCAGGCATGGCTACACCTTC. Protein product: CSAREGRHGYTF.

This clonotype was counted only a few times. The chain employs TRBV7-2 and TRBJ2-5, with 9 positions matching TRBD2. Per the germline V gene, CDR1 is SGHTA and CDR2 is FQGNSA. The V and J ends lost 6 bases and 2 bases, in that order; junction bases with no gene match: 10. This CDR3 has 16 residues. The CDR3 region is CASSISGGELQETQYF. For the CDR3, the DNA is TGTGCCAGCAGTATTAGCGGGGGTGAACTACAAGAGACCCAGTACTTC.

This chain uses TRBV29-1 with TRBJ1-2; 10 bases map to TRBD1. Trimming removed 7 bases from V and 4 bases from J; junction bases left unmatched: 6. Germline-derived CDR1 and CDR2 are SQVTM and ANQGSEA. This CDR3 has 13 residues. CDR3 residues: CSAGDRGSYGYTF. The CDR3 DNA reads as TGCAGCGCAGGGGACAGGGGCAGCTATGGCTACACCTTC. The full variable domain, its missing parts supplied by reference TRBV29-1 and TRBJ1-2, is SAVISQKPSRDICQRGTSLTIQCQVDSQVTMMFWYRQQPGQSLTLIATANQGSEATYESGFVIDKFPISRPNLTFSTLTVSNMSPEDSSIYLCSAGDRGSYGYTFGSGTRLTVV.

Regarding this clonotype: Possible read error: a much larger clone is one base away. A read error is likely, as this CDR3 ends without the conserved phenylalanine or tryptophan. The chain combines TRBV6-5 with TRBJ1-1; D is ambiguous. The V end lost 5 bases, the J end lost 2 bases, and 18 bases lay between the germline ends. The CDR3 has 16 amino acids. CDR1 and CDR2 (germline): MNHEY, SVGAGI. In DNA form, the CDR3 reads TGTGCCAGCAGTCCACCCTCTGTGGGAGGAAACACTGAAGCTTTCATT. It specifies CASSPPSVGGNTEAFI.

The rearrangement joins TRBV5-1 to TRBJ2-5; D perhaps matches TRBD1 (6 bases). Germline lookup yields CDR1 SGHRS and CDR2 YFSETQ. The CDR3 loop spans 14 amino acids. V lost 5 bases to trimming and J lost 2 bases, with 13 bases between them. This CDR3 is CASRPTGYQETQYF. The CDR3 DNA is TGCGCCAGCAGACCGACAGGATATCAAGAGACCCAGTACTTC.

This clonotype was recorded many times. The chain has TRBV25-1 and TRBJ1-2, with TRBD1 as a possible D gene (5 bases). V was shortened by 6 bases and J by 5 bases, with 16 bases between the two germline ends. CDR3 length equals 14 residues. Per the germline V gene, CDR1 is MGHDK and CDR2 is SYGVNS. The CDR3, as DNA: TGTGCCAGCAGGAGAGGGGTCACGGGTTATGGCTACACCTTC. Protein sequence: CASRRGVTGYGYTF.

This clonotype was observed a handful of times. J is TRBJ1-1 and V is TRBV7-9; tentative D call: TRBD1 (6 bases). The CDR3 length is 16 residues. Germline V gives CDR1 SEHNR, CDR2 FQNEAQ (reference sequence). Trimming removed 5 bases at V and 0 bases at J, with 16 bases between. The chain's CDR3 is CASSTPGVRMNTEAFF. Here the CDR3 DNA reads TGTGCCAGCAGCACACCAGGGGTTCGAATGAACACTGAAGCTTTCTTT.

This clonotype showed up many times. The V gene is TRBV7-8, the J gene TRBJ2-5; tentative D call: TRBD2 (6 bases). The V end was cut by 1 base, the J end by 2 bases, with 17 bases between. CDR3 length equals 17 residues. In germline, CDR1 is SGHVS, CDR2 FQNEAQ. In nucleotides, the CDR3 is TGTGCCAGCAGCTTAGTCACCGCGGGGTCGGGACAAGAGACCCAGTACTTC. This translates into CASSLVTAGSGQETQYF.

This clonotype was seen at least ten times. CDR3 region: CSAPATGTGETEAFF. Written as DNA, the CDR3 is TGCAGTGCTCCTGCCACCGGGACAGGGGAAACTGAAGCTTTCTTT. V is TRBV20-1 and J is TRBJ1-1; the match to TRBD1 covers 10 bases. Per germline, CDR1 DFQATT and CDR2 SNEGSKA (reference sequence). This CDR3 is built from 15 residues. Trimming removed 5 bases from V and 5 bases from J; junction bases left unmatched: 11.

This clonotype was counted at least ten times. This sequence joins TRBV4-1 and TRBJ2-7, with 8 bases identical to TRBD1. Germline V gene sequence: CDR1 MGHRA, CDR2 YSYEKL. This CDR3 spans 14 amino acids. Unmatched junction bases numbered 4, after V lost 3 bases and J lost 3 bases. The CDR3 here is CASSHRQGNYEQYF. CDR3 DNA: TGCGCCAGCAGCCACCGACAGGGGAACTACGAGCAGTACTTC.

The V call is TRBV9, the J call TRBJ2-3; perhaps TRBD2 as D (5 bases). Trimming shortened V by 4 bases and J by 2 bases, and 11 bases separated the two germline ends. The CDR3 has 14 residues. Germline V gene data show CDR1 as SGDLS and CDR2 as YYNGEE. CDR3 sequence reads: CASSFSATTDTQYF. Here the CDR3 DNA reads TGTGCCAGCAGCTTTAGCGCCACCACAGATACGCAGTATTTT. The full variable domain, with the rest looked up from reference TRBV9 and TRBJ2-3, is DSGVTQTPKHLITATGQRVTLRCSPRSGDLSVYWYQQSLDQGLQFLIQYYNGEERAKGNILERFSAQQFPDLHSELNLSSLELGDSALYFCASSFSATTDTQYFGPGTRLTVL.

For this clonotype: A much larger clone sits a single nucleotide away, making a read error possible. The rearrangement joins TRBV10-3 to TRBJ2-7; D is possibly TRBD1 or TRBD2 (5 bases each). The CDR3 runs 17 residues. Germline values: CDR1 ENHRY, CDR2 SYGVKD. CDR3 protein: CASSTVSLRDAQYEQYF. The CDR3, as DNA: TGTGCCAGCAGTACTGTCTCCCTCCGGGACGCTCAATACGAGCAGTACTTC.